These 18 T cell receptor beta chains share one sample of origin, sequenced in a study of blood T cell repertoires in COVID-19. Assay used: immunoSEQ multiplex PCR; TCRdb lists only in-frame clones, some missing. The sample consists of about 120,000 clones, over 80% of them appearing once. Source material: peripheral blood. These receptors all come from a man aged 55-75 years with acute or convalescent COVID-19.

The CDR3 coding sequence is TGTGCCAGCAGCCCCCAGGGGGCAACTAATGAAAAACTGTTTTTT. Residues: CASSPQGATNEKLFF. V is TRBV7-2 and J is TRBJ1-4, with 7 positions matching TRBD1. This CDR3 contains 15 residues. The germline V gene encodes CDR1 SGHTA and CDR2 FQGNSA. Germline trimming cut 5 bases from V and 0 bases from J; bases unmatched to any gene: 3.

The chain joins TRBV28 to TRBJ1-2, with 7 bases identical to TRBD1. The CDR3 covers 15 residues. V shed 4 bases, J shed 2 bases, and the junction held 7 bases outside the gene matches. The germline V gene has CDR1 MDHEN and CDR2 SYDVKM. In DNA form, the CDR3 reads TGTGCCAGCAGTTCGTCTCCGACAGGGAACTATGGCTACACCTTC. It yields the protein CASSSSPTGNYGYTF.

This chain connects TRBV19 to TRBJ1-2; 10 bases match TRBD1. CDR1 is LNHDA and CDR2 is SQIVND in the germline V gene (reference sequence). The CDR3 sequence is 15 residues long. The V and J ends lost 5 bases and 8 bases, in that order; junction bases with no gene match: 11. CDR3 protein: CASSRATGGQRGYTF. The DNA for the CDR3 is TGTGCCAGTAGTCGGGCGACAGGGGGCCAGAGGGGCTACACCTTC.

This clone was detected once. V gene TRBV28 combines with J gene TRBJ2-6; D uncertain. Germline values: CDR1 MDHEN, CDR2 SYDVKM. V was clipped by 3 bases and J by 2 bases, with 5 bases between them. The length of the CDR3 is 14 residues. CDR3 DNA sequence: TGTGCCAGCAGTTTGAGAGCTGGGGCCAACGTCCTGACTTTC. It encodes CASSLRAGANVLTF.

This chain links TRBV7-8 with TRBJ1-4, with D possibly TRBD1 on 6 matching bases. Between the trimmed V and J ends, which lost 4 bases and 7 bases, there was a span of 16 bases. Looked up from germline, CDR1 is SGHVS and CDR2 is FQNEAQ. The CDR3 is made up of 15 amino acids. In DNA form, the CDR3 reads TGTGCCAGCAGCTGGAAGTCACAGGGTAGTGAAAAACTGTTTTTT. Its protein is CASSWKSQGSEKLFF.

The chain links TRBV5-1 to TRBJ2-1; 7 bases line up with TRBD2. From germline, CDR1 is SGHRS and CDR2 YFSETQ. This CDR3 has 15 amino acids. Trimming took 2 bases from V and 7 from J; bases not matched to a gene: 9. CDR3 protein: CASSLDPGAGNEQFF. CDR3 nucleotide sequence: TGCGCCAGCAGCTTAGACCCGGGAGCGGGAAATGAGCAGTTCTTC.

V is TRBV28 and J is TRBJ1-1; D is possibly TRBD1 (6 bases). Germline-derived CDR1 and CDR2 are MDHEN and SYDVKM. The CDR3 loop spans 14 amino acids. Trimming pared 7 bases from V and 6 bases from J, leaving 18 bases between. CDR3 coding DNA: TGTGCCAGCACTGCCCGGGGGCGGGGGGCTGAAGCTTTCTTT. It encodes CASTARGRGAEAFF. Supplemented by reference TRBV28 and TRBJ1-1, the full variable domain reads DVKVTQSSRYLVKRTGEKVFLECVQDMDHENMFWYRQDPGLGLRLIYFSYDVKMKEKGDIPEGYSVSREKKERFSLILESASTNQTSMYLCASTARGRGAEAFFGQGTRLTVV.

The J gene is TRBJ1-5, the V gene TRBV6-5; 8 nucleotides align to TRBD1. This CDR3 region has 13 residues. Germline CDR1 and CDR2: MNHEY and SVGAGI. Losses at the gene ends were 10 bases for V and 9 bases for J; bases not matched to a gene: 11. The CDR3 sequence is CATNRGNGWPQHF. As DNA, the CDR3 is TGTGCCACCAACAGGGGGAATGGGTGGCCCCAGCATTTT.

This sequence joins TRBV19 and TRBJ1-3; D is perhaps TRBD1 (5 bases). V was trimmed by 6 bases and J by 0 bases, leaving 12 bases between them. The germline gives CDR1 LNHDA, CDR2 SQIVND (reference sequence). The CDR3 is 15 residues long. CDR3: CASSLQAHSGNTIYF. CDR3 DNA: TGTGCCAGTAGCCTACAGGCTCACTCTGGAAACACCATATATTTT.

Only a few counts were recorded for this clone. The V and J genes are TRBV5-5 and TRBJ1-4; tentatively, D is TRBD1 (5 bases). Germline V gene sequence: CDR1 SGHKS, CDR2 YYEKEE (reference sequence). V lost 0 bases, J lost 2 bases, and 8 bases lay in between. This CDR3 spans 15 amino acids. The CDR3: CASSLVPGTNEKLFF. As DNA, the CDR3 is TGTGCCAGCAGCTTGGTCCCAGGGACTAATGAAAAACTGTTTTTT.

V usage is TRBV7-8 and J usage is TRBJ2-7; TRBD2 matches 14 bases. The length of the CDR3 is 15 residues. Germline values: CDR1 SGHVS, CDR2 FQNEAQ. V shed 2 bases and J 5 bases; nucleotides not matched to a gene: 2. The CDR3, as DNA: TGTGCCAGCAGCTTAAGGACTAGCGGGAGGCACGAGCAGTACTTC. Amino acid sequence: CASSLRTSGRHEQYF.

The J gene is TRBJ2-7, the V gene TRBV28, with 10 positions matching TRBD1. The germline V gene has CDR1 MDHEN and CDR2 SYDVKM. There are 16 residues in the CDR3. V shed 6 bases and J 4 bases; nucleotides not matched to a gene: 12. The CDR3 DNA follows: TGTGCCAGCAGCGCTGGGCCCCGGGACAGGGGTTACGAGCAGTACTTC. Amino acid sequence: CASSAGPRDRGYEQYF.

The chain joins TRBV7-3 to TRBJ2-1, with 11 bases identical to TRBD2. The V segment lost 5 bases and the J segment 12 bases; nucleotides outside the gene matches: 12. CDR1 is SGHTA, CDR2 FQGTGA, per germline. This CDR3 is 15 amino acids long. The CDR3 is CASSPTGLAGWGQFF. CDR3 nucleotides: TGTGCCAGCAGCCCCACCGGACTAGCGGGTTGGGGGCAGTTCTTC.

The V and J genes are TRBV7-9 and TRBJ1-5, with TRBD1 identical over 10 bases. V trimming: 1 base; J trimming: 7 bases; junction bases outside the gene matches: 7. Germline CDR1 and CDR2: SEHNR and FQNEAQ (reference sequence). The CDR3 length is 16 residues. DNA of the CDR3: TGTGCCAGCAGCTTAGGACAGGGGGCTGTCCAACAGCCCCAGCATTTT. Amino acid sequence: CASSLGQGAVQQPQHF.

This clone was picked up a small number of times. V is TRBV7-8 and J is TRBJ2-2; no reliable D call. The CDR3 extends over 16 amino acids. Germline V CDR1 and CDR2: SGHVS, FQNEAQ. V was trimmed by 8 bases and J by 1 base, leaving 17 bases between them. CDR3 region: CASHDGGPRNTGELFF. The CDR3 DNA follows: TGTGCCAGCCACGATGGCGGCCCCCGGAACACCGGGGAGCTGTTTTTT.

This sequence joins TRBV19 and TRBJ1-1, with a weak D call TRBD1 (5 bases). The CDR3 loop spans 15 amino acids. Germline values: CDR1 LNHDA, CDR2 SQIVND (reference sequence). Trimming removed 3 bases at V and 3 bases at J, with 14 bases between. CDR3 nucleotide sequence: TGTGCCAGTAGTATGGGGCGGACCGCGGACACTGAAGCTTTCTTT. Amino acids: CASSMGRTADTEAFF.

Points on this clone: The same CDR3 can be traced to other DNA sequences in this sample. This chain uses TRBV5-1 with TRBJ2-7, with 12 bases that match TRBD1. The CDR3 length is 14 residues. The V and J ends lost 3 bases and 4 bases, in that order; junction bases with no gene match: 2. CDR1 is SGHRS, CDR2 YFSETQ, per germline. The CDR3: CASSSGQGAYEQYF. CDR3 nucleotides: TGCGCCAGCAGCTCGGGACAGGGGGCTTACGAGCAGTACTTC.

The chain uses TRBV25-1 and TRBJ1-6; no clear D. The length of the CDR3 is 13 residues. Trimming shortened V by 9 bases and J by 5 bases, and 11 bases separated the two germline ends. The germline CDR1 and CDR2 sequences are MGHDK and SYGVNS. CDR3 sequence reads: CASAAGNNSPLHF. In DNA form, the CDR3 reads TGTGCCAGTGCGGCCGGCAATAATTCACCCCTCCACTTT. Complete variable domain (other parts from reference TRBV25-1 and TRBJ1-6): EADIYQTPRYLVIGTGKKITLECSQTMGHDKMYWYQQDPGMELHLIHYSYGVNSTEKGDLSSESTVSRIRTEHFPLTLESARPSHTSQYLCASAAGNNSPLHFGNGTRLTVT.